These 29 T cell receptor beta chains came from one sample sequenced in a study of blood T cells in healthy people across ages. The authors ran a second PCR of 7 to 11 cycles using a sample-barcoded 5' primer and a J-beta primer mix. A single record per CDR3 protein comes from TCRdb applying MiXCR to the 5' RACE reads. The top ten clones hold 15% to 20% of a sample with hundreds of thousands of distinct CDR3 sequences, 25% to 30% of them seen once. Source material: blood. Receptors were obtained from a woman of 80 years or more in good health.

This clonotype appeared many times. The genes are TRBV25-1 and TRBJ2-3; D not certain. The CDR3 is 15 residues long. V was shortened by 2 bases and J by 1 base, with 10 bases between the two germline ends. CDR1 MGHDK and CDR2 SYGVNS come from the germline V gene. CDR3 DNA sequence: TGTGCCAGCAGTGAAGTCTTTAAAGGCACAGATACGCAGTATTTT. It yields the protein CASSEVFKGTDTQYF.

Worth noting for this clonotype: A much more abundant neighbour one base away suggests this may be a read error. This sequence joins TRBV27 and TRBJ2-7; 12 bases align to TRBD2. The V gene's germline CDR1 is MNHEY and CDR2 SMNVEV (reference sequence). The CDR3 is 15 residues long. J lost 7 bases, V lost 7 bases, and 11 bases had no gene match. CDR3 bases: TGTGCCAGCACCACTGAGGGACTAGCGGGCAATGAGCAGTACTTC. Its protein product is CASTTEGLAGNEQYF.

This clonotype was seen ten or more times. This chain connects TRBV20-1 to TRBJ2-5; TRBD2 is a possible D gene (6 bases). The CDR3 spans 15 residues. V dropped 1 base and J dropped 0 bases, with 12 bases sitting between them. The germline V gene encodes CDR1 DFQATT and CDR2 SNEGSKA (reference sequence). CDR3 in amino acids: CSARVEGRHQETQYF. For the CDR3, the DNA is TGCAGTGCTAGAGTTGAGGGGAGGCACCAAGAGACCCAGTACTTC.

Worth noting for this clonotype: This may be a read error, as it is one base from a much larger clone. This sequence joins TRBV12-3 or TRBV12-4 and TRBJ2-5; D call uncertain. V lost 2 bases and J 11 bases, leaving 12 bases between the germline ends. The CDR3 length is 12 residues. In DNA, the CDR3 is TGTGCCAGCAGTTTATTTGGGAATGAGCAGTACTTC. Translation: CASSLFGNEQYF.

The J gene is TRBJ2-1, the V gene TRBV7-2; D is ambiguous. The V gene's germline CDR1 is SGHTA and CDR2 FQGNSA. The V and J ends lost 3 bases and 7 bases respectively, with 7 bases between them. The CDR3 contains 12 residues. The CDR3 sequence is CASSFSLNEQFF. CDR3 DNA: TGTGCCAGCAGCTTTAGTCTTAATGAGCAGTTCTTC.

A few counts support this clonotype. This chain connects TRBV7-8 to TRBJ2-5, with TRBD2 identical over 7 bases. CDR3 length: 13 amino acids. The germline V gene encodes CDR1 SGHVS and CDR2 FQNEAQ. Trimming removed 5 bases from V and 14 bases from J; junction bases left unmatched: 14. As DNA, the CDR3 is TGTGCCAGCAGCGCGCGATTTCGCGGGGGATTTTACTTC. It translates to CASSARFRGGFYF.

On this clonotype itself: An end of the junction differs from the germline gene, which may be a read error. The genes are TRBV4-2 and TRBJ2-5, with D possibly TRBD2 on 6 matching bases. CDR1 is LGHNA and CDR2 is YNFKEQ in the germline V gene. The CDR3 length is 14 residues. As DNA, the CDR3 is TGTGCCAGCGGCCAGAACGTGGGAGGAGAGACCCAGTACTTC. Translated, it gives CASGQNVGGETQYF.

This clonotype was seen repeatedly, ten times or more. The chain recombines TRBV7-2 with TRBJ1-5; D remains unclear. The germline V and J ends were trimmed by 2 bases and 3 bases, with 5 bases remaining between them. CDR1 and CDR2 from the germline V gene are SGHTA and FQGNSA. The CDR3 has 13 residues. The CDR3 here is CASSLKYNQPQHF. CDR3 nucleotide sequence: TGTGCCAGCAGCTTAAAGTACAATCAGCCCCAGCATTTT.

The chain couples TRBV9 to TRBJ1-5; TRBD1 might be the D (5 bases). This CDR3 spans 15 amino acids. CDR1 and CDR2 from the germline V gene are SGDLS and YYNGEE. Trimming cost V 0 bases and J 3 bases, with 10 bases left between them. This chain's CDR3 is CASSVGTGPNQPQHF. CDR3 DNA: TGTGCCAGCAGCGTAGGGACGGGACCCAATCAGCCCCAGCATTTT.

The chain couples TRBV30 to TRBJ1-1, with D unclear. The CDR3 is 15 residues long. Germline V gene lookup returns CDR1 GTSNPN and CDR2 SVGIG (reference sequence). V lost 2 bases, J lost 3 bases, and 16 bases lay in between. CDR3 in DNA: TGTGCCTGGAGTCCGCACTCGGGCCCTGACACTGAAGCTTTCTTT. Residues: CAWSPHSGPDTEAFF.

This clonotype has ten or more counts. This sequence joins TRBV7-9 and TRBJ2-5; no reliable D call. CDR3 length equals 18 residues. The V gene lost 2 bases and the J gene lost 4 bases, with 23 bases spanning the gap. Germline CDR1 reads SEHNR; CDR2 reads FQNEAQ (reference sequence). Written as DNA, the CDR3 is TGTGCCAGCAGCTTAAAGACTGACTGGGGTGATCTGGTAGAGACCCAGTACTTC. Translating gives CASSLKTDWGDLVETQYF.

This chain joins TRBV2 and TRBJ2-2, with 9 bases fitting TRBD2. This CDR3 comprises 14 residues. Trimming removed 7 bases from V and 4 bases from J; junction bases left unmatched: 4. Looked up from germline, CDR1 is SNHLY and CDR2 is FYNNEI. DNA for the CDR3: TGTGCCAGCAAGAGCGGGGGGAGCACCGGGGAGCTGTTTTTT. This encodes CASKSGGSTGELFF.

This clonotype was observed at least ten times. The chain is built from TRBV7-8 and TRBJ2-3, with 7 bases that match TRBD2. Germline V gene data show CDR1 as SGHVS and CDR2 as FQNEAQ. J lost 3 bases, V lost 1 base, and 7 bases had no gene match. The CDR3 totals 16 residues. The CDR3 nucleotides read TGTGCCAGCAGCTTAGTGGGCAGGGAGGGGACAGATACGCAGTATTTT. It encodes CASSLVGREGTDTQYF.

This clonotype was observed many times. The CDR3, as DNA: TGTGCCAGCAGTTTAGAGATCGCGGGGGGGAGCACAGATACGCAGTATTTT. It yields the protein CASSLEIAGGSTDTQYF. The genes are TRBV12-3 or TRBV12-4 and TRBJ2-3; TRBD2 agrees at 9 bases. V shed 1 base, J shed 0 bases, and the junction held 5 bases outside the gene matches. CDR3 size: 17 residues.

Remarks on this clonotype: A much larger clone differs from this one at a single base, so this may be a read error. The V call is TRBV20-1, the J call TRBJ1-4; D not resolved. Per the germline V gene, CDR1 is DFQATT and CDR2 is SNEGSKA (reference sequence). The CDR3 contains 15 residues. CDR3 sequence: CSANNRGISNKKLFF. DNA for the CDR3: TGCAGTGCTAATAATCGCGGGATATCTAATAAAAAACTGTTTTTT.

This clonotype was detected ten times or more. The chain joins TRBV24-1 to TRBJ2-1; TRBD2 agrees at 12 bases. The CDR3 is 16 amino acids. Germline V gives CDR1 KGHDR, CDR2 SFDVKD. J lost 8 bases, V lost 3 bases, and 7 bases had no gene match. The chain's CDR3 is CATSDTLAGGPHEQFF. The DNA of the CDR3 is TGTGCCACCAGTGATACTCTAGCGGGGGGGCCTCATGAGCAGTTCTTC.

J is TRBJ1-4 and V is TRBV18; 9 nucleotides match TRBD1. CDR1 is KGHSH, CDR2 LQKENI, per germline. This CDR3 spans 18 amino acids. The J segment lost 5 bases and the V segment lost 6 bases, leaving 16 bases of the junction unmatched. The CDR3 loop is CASSPIIFLGQGNEKLFF. The CDR3 region has the DNA TGTGCCAGCTCTCCGATAATATTCCTTGGACAGGGGAATGAAAAACTGTTTTTT.

The chain links TRBV12-3 or TRBV12-4 to TRBJ2-1; the D call may be TRBD1 or TRBD2 (5 bases each). This CDR3 is built from 11 residues. V was shortened by 3 bases and J by 10 bases, with 7 bases between the two germline ends. The CDR3 DNA reads TGTGCCAGCAGTTTTGGGACGGAGCAGTTCTTC. Protein product: CASSFGTEQFF.

The chain couples TRBV9 to TRBJ1-2; D possibly corresponds to TRBD1 (5 bases). The ends were cut back, 0 bases at V and 8 bases at J, with 11 bases in the middle. Per germline, CDR1 SGDLS and CDR2 YYNGEE. The CDR3 length is 13 residues. The CDR3 DNA reads as TGTGCCAGCAGCGTAGCCGGGGGAGGAGGCTACACCTTC. Translation gives CASSVAGGGGYTF.

To note about this clonotype: This sequence may be a read error, since a much larger clone differs from it by one base. The chain links TRBV29-1 to TRBJ2-6; TRBD1 might be the D (5 bases). The CDR3 has 15 amino acids. Looked up from germline, CDR1 is SQVTM and CDR2 is ANQGSEA. In nucleotides, the CDR3 is TGCAGCGTACAGCTTAACATGGCTGGGGCCAACGTCCGGACTTTC. As protein: CSVQLNMAGANVRTF. The full variable domain, in which reference TRBV29-1 and TRBJ2-6 provide the parts outside the CDR3, is SAVISQKPSRDICQRGTSLTIQCQVDSQVTMMFWYRQQPGQSLTLIATANQGSEATYESGFVIDKFPISRPNLTFSTLTVSNMSPEDSSIYLCSVQLNMAGANVRTFGAGSRLTVL.

As for this clonotype: Its ends do not fully match the called genes, so a read error is possible. This chain connects TRBV12-3 or TRBV12-4 to TRBJ1-2; 10 bases fit TRBD1. The CDR3 contains 15 residues. CDR3 in DNA: TGTGTCAGCAGTTTAAGGACAGGGGGATCCTATGGTTACACCTTC. This encodes CVSSLRTGGSYGYTF.

The chain employs TRBV18 and TRBJ2-7, with D maybe TRBD2 (5 bases). V lost 5 bases, J lost 2 bases, and 10 bases lay in between. The germline gives CDR1 KGHSH, CDR2 LQKENI. CDR3 length equals 13 residues. CDR3: CASSGGFAYEQYF. As DNA, the CDR3 is TGTGCCAGCTCAGGAGGCTTCGCCTACGAGCAGTACTTC. The full variable domain, its missing parts supplied by reference TRBV18 and TRBJ2-7, is NAGVMQNPRHLVRRRGQEARLRCSPMKGHSHVYWYRQLPEEGLKFMVYLQKENIIDESGMPKERFSAEFPKEGPSILRIQQVVRGDSAAYFCASSGGFAYEQYFGPGTRLTVT.

Worth noting for this clonotype: This sequence may be a read error, since a much larger clone differs from it by one base. In this CDR3 the conserved last residue, phenylalanine or tryptophan, is missing, so a read error is likely. The rearrangement joins TRBV29-1 to TRBJ2-3; D gene uncertain. Germline values: CDR1 SQVTM, CDR2 ANQGSEA. V was cut by 6 bases and J by 0 bases, with 7 bases left in between. The CDR3 sequence is 12 residues long. CDR3 sequence (DNA): TGCAGCGTGGCAGACAGCACAGATACGCAGTATTGT. Encoded protein: CSVADSTDTQYC.

With regard to this clonotype: This could be a read error, since a much larger clone is one nucleotide away. This rearrangement joins TRBV7-7 to TRBJ2-5; 9 bases agree with TRBD1. Germline V CDR1 and CDR2: SSHAT, FNYEAQ (reference sequence). The CDR3 is 15 amino acids. This CDR3 reads CASGLPGQGWETQYF. CDR3 coding DNA: TGTGCTAGCGGCTTACCGGGACAGGGTTGGGAGACCCAGTACTTC.

Worth noting for this clonotype: A much larger clone sits a single nucleotide away, making a read error possible. The V and J genes are TRBV6-6 and TRBJ2-5; either TRBD1 or TRBD2 may fit D (6 bases each). V was cut by 7 bases and J by 11 bases, with 20 bases left in between. The V gene's germline CDR1 is MNHNY and CDR2 SVGAGI (reference sequence). The CDR3 contains 13 residues. Written as DNA, the CDR3 is TGTGCCAGCACCAAGGGGGGAAACTACGGGCAGTACTTC. Translated, it gives CASTKGGNYGQYF.

The chain links TRBV9 to TRBJ2-1; unclear D gene. The germline CDR1 and CDR2 sequences are SGDLS and YYNGEE. V was trimmed by 3 bases and J by 9 bases, leaving 13 bases between them. The length of the CDR3 is 13 residues. The CDR3 DNA is TGTGCCAGCAGCGCCCCCCGACCTGGTGAGCAGTTCTTC. It specifies CASSAPRPGEQFF.

This clonotype was detected only a few times. V usage is TRBV12-3 or TRBV12-4 and J usage is TRBJ1-4, with no clear D. The CDR3 has 13 amino acids. V shed 3 bases and J shed 4 bases, with 6 bases lying between them. CDR3 sequence reads: CASSLSLNEKLFF. The CDR3 nucleotides read TGTGCCAGCAGTTTGTCCCTTAATGAAAAACTGTTTTTT.

In its sample, this clonotype was seen many times. This chain connects TRBV12-3 or TRBV12-4 to TRBJ2-1; D may correspond to TRBD1 or TRBD2 (6 bases each). V lost 6 bases and J 3 bases, leaving 15 bases between the germline ends. This CDR3 comprises 15 residues. The CDR3: CASSQGGSIYNEQFF. The CDR3 bases are TGTGCCAGCAGCCAAGGGGGGAGCATCTACAATGAGCAGTTCTTC.

The rearrangement joins TRBV11-2 to TRBJ2-3; 12 nucleotides align to TRBD2. V shed 4 bases and J 7 bases; nucleotides not matched to a gene: 6. The V gene's germline CDR1 is SGHAT and CDR2 FQNNGV. The CDR3 has 15 amino acids. The CDR3: CASSYLAGGPNTQYF. DNA for the CDR3: TGTGCCAGCAGCTATCTAGCGGGGGGGCCAAATACGCAGTATTTT.